The 21 T cell receptor beta chains below were found in one sample sequenced in a study of cytomegalovirus exposure and HLA in healthy donors. PCR primers comprised 60 Vbeta and 13 Jbeta primers. Sequencing used immunoSEQ multiplex PCR; TCRdb keeps in-frame clones, though not all of them. The sample has 70,000 to 90,000 clones, less than 85% seen once. The sample consisted of PBMCs. These receptors originate from a man aged 60 to 75 in good health and CMV-seronegative.

The chain is built from TRBV6-4 and TRBJ1-1, with D hard to call. This CDR3 comprises 13 residues. V lost 6 bases, J lost 1 base, and 9 bases lay in between. CDR1 MRHNA and CDR2 SNTAGT come from the germline V gene. This chain's CDR3 is CASRLTENTEAFF. The DNA for the CDR3 is TGTGCCAGCAGATTAACTGAGAACACTGAAGCTTTCTTT.

V gene TRBV9 combines with J gene TRBJ2-7, with 9 bases identical to TRBD2. Germline loops: CDR1 SGDLS, CDR2 YYNGEE. Trimming cost V 0 bases and J 7 bases; bases outside gene matches: 14. The CDR3 loop spans 17 amino acids. The CDR3 DNA follows: TGTGCCAGCAGCGTAGGTGGAGCGGGGGGTCTCCAAGGGGAGCAGTACTTC. Translation: CASSVGGAGGLQGEQYF.

This rearrangement joins TRBV7-2 to TRBJ2-7, with 7 bases lining up with TRBD2. Per germline, CDR1 SGHTA and CDR2 FQGNSA. The CDR3 is 13 residues long. With 3 bases clipped from V and 1 base from J, the junction kept 0 bases outside the gene matches. CDR3 in amino acids: CASSFGGSYEQYF. In DNA, the CDR3 is TGTGCCAGCAGCTTCGGGGGGTCCTACGAGCAGTACTTC.

J is TRBJ1-2 and V is TRBV28; 9 bases are shared with TRBD1. The CDR3 has 16 residues. Germline V gives CDR1 MDHEN, CDR2 SYDVKM. The junction had 11 bases not matched to a gene; V was cut back by 5 bases and J by 4 bases. The CDR3 loop reads CASSPPPGQGVYGYTF. CDR3 bases: TGTGCCAGCAGTCCCCCGCCGGGACAGGGAGTCTATGGCTACACCTTC.

The chain links TRBV6-9 to TRBJ2-7, with D maybe TRBD2 (7 bases). Germline assignment: CDR1 MNHGY and CDR2 SVAAGI. Trimming pared 6 bases from V and 5 bases from J, leaving 17 bases between. CDR3 length: 14 residues. CDR3 sequence (DNA): TGTGCCAGCAGGTCGGAGAGGGGGGGCGACGAGCAGTACTTC. Protein product: CASRSERGGDEQYF.

The rearrangement uses TRBV6-1 and TRBJ1-4; 7 nucleotides match TRBD1. The CDR3 has 15 residues. V was clipped by 0 bases and J by 10 bases; unmatched bases: 8. Germline V gene data show CDR1 as MNHNS and CDR2 as SASEGT. The CDR3 DNA is TGTGCCAGCAGTGAAGCTACAGGGGTCGGTGCAAAACTGTTTTTT. Protein sequence: CASSEATGVGAKLFF.

The chain combines TRBV19 with TRBJ1-3; 7 nucleotides match TRBD1. Germline CDR1 and CDR2: LNHDA and SQIVND (reference sequence). The ends lost 5 bases at V and 0 bases at J; junction bases unmatched: 7. The CDR3 is 16 residues long. In DNA, the CDR3 is TGTGCCAGTAGTCGTGGACAGGCAGACTCTGGAAACACCATATATTTT. This translates into CASSRGQADSGNTIYF.

The CDR3 nucleotides are TGTGCCAGCAGTGAGGGGAGCAGGGAAAAACTGTTTTTT. Translation gives CASSEGSREKLFF. The chain recombines TRBV6-1 with TRBJ1-4; D is unresolved. Trimming removed 3 bases from V and 8 bases from J, with 10 bases in between. Germline V gives CDR1 MNHNS, CDR2 SASEGT. The CDR3 is made up of 13 amino acids.

J is TRBJ2-1 and V is TRBV27; 9 bases are a match to TRBD1. CDR1 and CDR2 from the germline V gene are MNHEY and SMNVEV (reference sequence). This CDR3 contains 17 residues. Germline trimming cut 0 bases from V and 7 bases from J; bases unmatched to any gene: 10. For the CDR3, the DNA is TGTGCCAGCAGTTTATCTTGGGACAGGGACTTGGAGAATGAGCAGTTCTTC. Amino acid sequence: CASSLSWDRDLENEQFF.

The genes are TRBV7-9 and TRBJ1-1; D is ambiguous. The germline V gene has CDR1 SEHNR and CDR2 FQNEAQ (reference sequence). This CDR3 is built from 15 residues. The V gene lost 5 bases and the J gene lost 0 bases, with 13 bases spanning the gap. This CDR3 reads CASSNPGFMNTEAFF. In nucleotides, the CDR3 is TGTGCCAGCAGCAATCCCGGGTTCATGAACACTGAAGCTTTCTTT.

CDR3 coding DNA: TGTGCCATAGAAAATAGGTCGGCGGAGTCAGATACGCAGTATTTT. It is translated as CAIENRSAESDTQYF. The rearrangement uses TRBV5-3 and TRBJ2-3; no definite D call. TRBV5-3 is flagged as an ORF with uncertain function. CDR3 length: 15 amino acids. V lost 9 bases, J lost 4 bases, and 21 bases lay in between.

The chain recombines TRBV19 with TRBJ1-2, with D uncertain. Deletions cut 2 bases from V and 4 bases from J, with 8 bases between. Per germline, CDR1 LNHDA and CDR2 SQIVND (reference sequence). The CDR3 is 13 residues long. DNA for the CDR3: TGTGCCAGTAGTATATCGTCCGTCTATGGCTACACCTTC. Translation gives CASSISSVYGYTF.

This clone has just a few counts. The gene calls are TRBV2 and TRBJ2-6, with 10 nucleotides matching TRBD1. Germline CDR1 SNHLY, CDR2 FYNNEI. V lost 7 bases to trimming and J lost 5 bases; unmatched junction nucleotides: 8. The CDR3 runs to 16 residues. The CDR3 coding sequence is TGTGCCAGCACCGGACAGGGGGGATGGTGGGCCAACGTCCTGACTTTC. Its protein is CASTGQGGWWANVLTF.

The chain links TRBV7-3 to TRBJ1-2, with a possible D match to TRBD1 (6 bases). V lost 1 base and J 2 bases, leaving 11 bases between the germline ends. Looked up from germline, CDR1 is SGHTA and CDR2 is FQGTGA. This CDR3 has 15 amino acids. Here the CDR3 reads CASSLNGGANYGYTF. CDR3 DNA sequence: TGTGCCAGCAGCTTAAACGGGGGGGCGAACTATGGCTACACCTTC.

This clone was seen only a few times. The rearrangement uses TRBV30 and TRBJ2-5, with D possibly matching TRBD1 (6 bases). Trimming removed 3 bases at V and 5 bases at J, with 10 bases between. The length of the CDR3 is 12 residues. CDR1 GTSNPN and CDR2 SVGIG come from the germline V gene (reference sequence). CDR3: CAWRGARETQYF. CDR3 DNA sequence: TGTGCCTGGAGGGGGGCGCGGGAGACCCAGTACTTC.

The V gene is TRBV6-5, the J gene TRBJ1-4, with 10 nucleotides matching TRBD1. This CDR3 has 16 amino acids. CDR1 and CDR2 (germline): MNHEY, SVGAGI. V was pared by 2 bases and J by 8 bases, with 8 bases of the junction left unmatched. The CDR3 coding sequence is TGTGCCAGCAGTTACCTCCACGGGACAGGGGAAGAAAAACTGTTTTTT. Translated: CASSYLHGTGEEKLFF.

This clone was seen more than once but under ten times. The chain recombines TRBV6-6 with TRBJ1-1, with a weak D call TRBD1 (5 bases). CDR1 is MNHNY, CDR2 SVGAGI, per germline (reference sequence). Trimming took 6 bases from V and 6 from J, leaving 14 bases between them. This CDR3 spans 13 amino acids. The CDR3 loop is CASSPRGSSEAFF. The DNA of the CDR3 is TGTGCCAGCAGCCCTAGGGGCAGCTCTGAAGCTTTCTTT.

As concerns this clone: The junction does not match germline at one end; this may be a read error. The V call is TRBV7-9, the J call TRBJ2-2, with 8 bases fitting TRBD1. The germline CDR1 and CDR2 sequences are SEHNR and FQNEAQ (reference sequence). CDR3 length: 17 amino acids. The chain's CDR3 is CSSSPNRGQGGPGELFF. The CDR3 region has the DNA TGTTCCAGCAGCCCTAACCGCGGACAGGGAGGTCCCGGGGAGCTGTTTTTT.

This rearrangement joins TRBV5-1 to TRBJ2-3; tentative D call: TRBD1 (5 bases). This CDR3 spans 14 amino acids. Per germline, CDR1 SGHRS and CDR2 YFSETQ. Trimming took off 1 base at V and 3 bases at J, with 9 bases between the two ends. The CDR3 bases are TGCGCCAGCAGCTTGACAGGAAGAACAGATACGCAGTATTTT. It is translated as CASSLTGRTDTQYF.

The chain is built from TRBV12-5 and TRBJ2-1; D not certain. Germline V gene sequence: CDR1 LGHNT, CDR2 FRNRAP. The CDR3 runs 16 residues. V lost 5 bases to trimming and J lost 0 bases, with 14 bases between them. The CDR3 region is CASGPRVLSSYNEQFF. The CDR3 region has the DNA TGTGCTAGTGGTCCCCGGGTCTTGAGCTCCTACAATGAGCAGTTCTTC.

The chain joins TRBV9 to TRBJ2-1; 7 nucleotides agree with TRBD2. Unmatched junction bases numbered 8, after V lost 0 bases and J lost 14 bases. This CDR3 comprises 13 residues. The germline CDR1 and CDR2 sequences are SGDLS and YYNGEE. CDR3 nucleotide sequence: TGTGCCAGCAGCGTAGGGGAGGGACGCGGAGAGTTCTTC. This gives the protein CASSVGEGRGEFF. Variable domain in full (rest from reference TRBV9 and TRBJ2-1): DSGVTQTPKHLITATGQRVTLRCSPRSGDLSVYWYQQSLDQGLQFLIQYYNGEERAKGNILERFSAQQFPDLHSELNLSSLELGDSALYFCASSVGEGRGEFFGPGTRLTVL.